These 12 T cell receptor beta chains share one sample of origin, sequenced in a study of early T cells in non-severe SARS-CoV-2 infection. Each CDR3 protein is one row after TCRdb ran MiXCR on the 5' RACE reads. The data contain 70,000 to 85,000 distinct CDR3 sequences, 9% to 15% of them singletons. What was sequenced was whole blood. Every receptor here comes from an adult who was a healthcare worker with PCR-confirmed SARS-CoV-2 infection or an uninfected control (not recorded which).

The chain links TRBV3-1 to TRBJ2-7; 7 bases align to TRBD2. Losses at the gene ends were 4 bases for V and 2 bases for J; bases not matched to a gene: 11. Germline CDR1 LGHDT, CDR2 YNNKEL (reference sequence). This CDR3 has 16 amino acids. The chain's CDR3 is CASSPSPSGSTYEQYF. The CDR3, as DNA: TGTGCCAGCAGCCCATCCCCTAGCGGATCTACCTACGAGCAGTACTTC.

The rearrangement links TRBV6-1 to TRBJ2-5; tentative D call: TRBD1 (5 bases). Trimming cost V 1 base and J 0 bases, with 15 bases left between them. Germline V lookup: CDR1 MNHNS, CDR2 SASEGT. CDR3 length: 17 amino acids. The CDR3: CASSEGVQRGYQETQYF. For the CDR3, the DNA is TGTGCCAGCAGTGAAGGTGTTCAAAGGGGATACCAAGAGACCCAGTACTTC.

This clonotype was picked up many times. The chain recombines TRBV11-1 with TRBJ1-1; tentatively, D is TRBD1 (6 bases). The V gene's germline CDR1 is SGHAT and CDR2 FQDESV (reference sequence). Trimming took 5 bases from V and 4 from J, leaving 17 bases between them. This CDR3 has 15 amino acids. CDR3 sequence: CASSRVGGPTTEAFF. As DNA, the CDR3 is TGTGCCAGCAGCCGCGTCGGGGGGCCCACCACTGAAGCTTTCTTT.

V is TRBV7-9 and J is TRBJ1-1; D is possibly TRBD1 (5 bases). Germline V CDR1 and CDR2: SEHNR, FQNEAQ (reference sequence). V dropped 3 bases and J dropped 8 bases, with 16 bases sitting between them. CDR3 length equals 14 residues. CDR3: CASSLILDWDEAFF. CDR3 nucleotide sequence: TGTGCCAGCAGCTTGATTTTGGATTGGGACGAAGCTTTCTTT.

This clonotype was seen only a few times. The chain combines TRBV10-3 with TRBJ2-7; D is possibly TRBD1 (6 bases). Germline V gene lookup returns CDR1 ENHRY and CDR2 SYGVKD. Trimming pared 4 bases from V and 4 bases from J, leaving 11 bases between. The CDR3 has 13 residues. Here the CDR3 reads CAISGGQRYEQYF. CDR3 bases: TGTGCCATCAGTGGAGGACAGAGGTACGAGCAGTACTTC.

This sequence joins TRBV24-1 and TRBJ2-1, with a possible D match to TRBD1 (7 bases). The germline CDR1 and CDR2 sequences are KGHDR and SFDVKD. Deletions cut 3 bases from V and 5 bases from J, with 16 bases between. CDR3 length equals 16 residues. The CDR3 spells CATSDPRRGQNNEQFF. The DNA of the CDR3 is TGTGCCACCAGTGATCCCCGGCGGGGACAGAACAATGAGCAGTTCTTC.

This clonotype was observed at least ten times. The genes are TRBV7-9 and TRBJ2-1; D remains unclear. Per the germline V gene, CDR1 is SEHNR and CDR2 is FQNEAQ (reference sequence). The CDR3 loop spans 12 amino acids. The germline V and J ends were trimmed by 6 bases and 7 bases, with 10 bases remaining between them. This CDR3 is CASRPAGNEQFF. The CDR3 nucleotides read TGTGCCAGCAGGCCCGCCGGGAATGAGCAGTTCTTC. Combining the CDR3 with reference TRBV7-9 and TRBJ2-1 gives the whole variable domain DTGVSQNPRHKITKRGQNVTFRCDPISEHNRLYWYRQTLGQGPEFLTYFQNEAQLEKSRLLSDRFSAERPKGSFSTLEIQRTEQGDSAMYLCASRPAGNEQFFGPGTRLTVL.

The V gene is TRBV27, the J gene TRBJ2-7, with 13 bases identical to TRBD2. Losses at the gene ends were 6 bases for V and 3 bases for J; bases not matched to a gene: 8. The CDR3 covers 16 residues. Germline-derived CDR1 and CDR2 are MNHEY and SMNVEV (reference sequence). CDR3 bases: TGTGCCAGCAGACCGACTAGCGGGAGGTGGGGCTACGAGCAGTACTTC. Translated: CASRPTSGRWGYEQYF.

This clonotype was observed a handful of times. The chain links TRBV20-1 to TRBJ2-2; a possible D gene is TRBD1 (5 bases). The CDR3 runs 17 residues. Germline assignment: CDR1 DFQATT and CDR2 SNEGSKA (reference sequence). V was trimmed by 3 bases and J by 0 bases, leaving 17 bases between them. CDR3 coding DNA: TGCAGTGCTAGTTATTATGGTTCGACAGCGAACACCGGGGAGCTGTTTTTT. It translates to CSASYYGSTANTGELFF.

This clonotype was detected only a few times. This chain connects TRBV11-2 to TRBJ2-1; TRBD2 matches at 9 bases. Trimming removed 8 bases from V and 5 bases from J; junction bases left unmatched: 4. Germline values: CDR1 SGHAT, CDR2 FQNNGV. This CDR3 region has 13 residues. As DNA, the CDR3 is TGTGCCAGCTGGGCGGGAGGGGACAATGAGCAGTTCTTC. This encodes CASWAGGDNEQFF.

This clonotype has at least ten counts. This CDR3 reads CASSPRDGREQPQHF. CDR3 DNA sequence: TGTGCCAGCTCACCGAGGGACGGGAGGGAGCAGCCCCAGCATTTT. The chain is built from TRBV18 and TRBJ1-5, with D perhaps TRBD1 (5 bases). Germline CDR1 KGHSH, CDR2 LQKENI. Trimming took off 3 bases at V and 7 bases at J, with 16 bases between the two ends. This CDR3 is built from 15 residues. Full variable domain (rest looked up from reference TRBV18 and TRBJ1-5): NAGVMQNPRHLVRRRGQEARLRCSPMKGHSHVYWYRQLPEEGLKFMVYLQKENIIDESGMPKERFSAEFPKEGPSILRIQQVVRGDSAAYFCASSPRDGREQPQHFGDGTRLSIL.

This chain uses TRBV7-2 with TRBJ2-1; no reliable D call. The length of the CDR3 is 15 residues. The germline V and J ends were trimmed by 2 bases and 1 base, with 9 bases remaining between them. In germline, CDR1 is SGHTA, CDR2 FQGNSA. The CDR3 nucleotides are TGTGCCAGCAGCTTAATGGCAGGTTCCTACAATGAGCAGTTCTTC. Protein: CASSLMAGSYNEQFF.